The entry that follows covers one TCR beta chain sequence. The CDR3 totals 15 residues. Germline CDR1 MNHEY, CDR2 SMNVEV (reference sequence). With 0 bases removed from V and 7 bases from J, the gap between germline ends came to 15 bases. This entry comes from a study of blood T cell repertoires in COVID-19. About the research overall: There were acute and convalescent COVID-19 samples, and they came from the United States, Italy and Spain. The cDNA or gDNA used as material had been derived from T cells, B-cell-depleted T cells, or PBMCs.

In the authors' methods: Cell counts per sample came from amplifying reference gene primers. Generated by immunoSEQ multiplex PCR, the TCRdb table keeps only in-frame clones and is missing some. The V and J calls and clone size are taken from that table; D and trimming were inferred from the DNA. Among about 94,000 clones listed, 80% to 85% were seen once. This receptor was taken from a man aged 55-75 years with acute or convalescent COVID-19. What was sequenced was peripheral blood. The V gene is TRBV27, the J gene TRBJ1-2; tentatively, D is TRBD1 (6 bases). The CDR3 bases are TGTGCCAGCAGTTTATCACAGGGCCTTGGATTTGGCTACACCTTC. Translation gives CASSLSQGLGFGYTF.